This TCR beta chain stems from a study of patients and donors after allogeneic stem cell transplantation. V was clipped by 6 bases and J by 7 bases; unmatched bases: 11. The CDR3 loop spans 15 amino acids. CDR1 and CDR2 (germline): KGHSH, LQKENI. TCRdb reanalysed the RT-PCR reads using MiXCR and keeps one entry per CDR3 protein. The sample records about 57,000 distinct CDR3 sequences, less than 15% being singletons. This clonotype was picked up a small number of times. The V call is TRBV18, the J call TRBJ2-7; TRBD2 matches at 11 bases. Sequencing was carried out using blood, either unsorted or a sorted T cell fraction (not recorded which). The sequence derives from a human donor who was either an allogeneic HSCT recipient or a stem cell or donor lymphocyte infusion donor (not recorded which). It is not recorded whose cells these are; they may come from a transplant donor. CDR3 in amino acids: CASSPYSGRVLEQYF. CDR3 bases: TGTGCCAGCTCGCCCTATAGCGGGAGGGTCCTGGAGCAGTACTTC.